Each of the 29 T cell receptor beta chains below was sequenced from the same sample in a study of blood T cell repertoires in COVID-19. Libraries were prepared by immunoSEQ multiplex PCR; TCRdb keeps only in-frame clonotypes and omits some of them. The profile shows approximately 300,000 clones, roughly nine tenths of them singletons. Sequencing was performed on PBMCs or T cells enriched from blood (not recorded which). Every receptor here comes from a woman aged 30 to 39 who had recovered from COVID-19.

The genes are TRBV5-4 and TRBJ2-7; 7 nucleotides agree with TRBD1. CDR1 and CDR2 from the germline V gene are SGHNT and YYREEE (reference sequence). The trim removed 7 bases at V and 7 bases at J, leaving 11 bases unmatched. The CDR3 has 13 residues. The CDR3 DNA reads as TGTGCCAGCTCCCGACAGGGAACCGGGGAGCAGTACTTC. Its protein is CASSRQGTGEQYF.

V is TRBV24-1 and J is TRBJ1-1; D unclear. The CDR3 is 18 residues long. The germline V gene encodes CDR1 KGHDR and CDR2 SFDVKD. V was cut by 3 bases and J by 5 bases, with 24 bases left in between. The CDR3 coding sequence is TGTGCCACCAGTGATCGGAATTTTCCACAAGGCGGTGGAACTGAAGCTTTCTTT. This sequence encodes CATSDRNFPQGGGTEAFF.

The rearrangement uses TRBV15 and TRBJ1-6, with D possibly matching TRBD1 (5 bases). The germline V gene has CDR1 LNHNV and CDR2 YYDKDF (reference sequence). Trimming removed 9 bases at V and 7 bases at J, with 16 bases between. The CDR3 spans 14 residues. Here the CDR3 reads CATGWERGNSPLHF. The CDR3 DNA reads TGTGCCACGGGCTGGGAAAGGGGAAATTCACCCCTCCACTTT.

This chain connects TRBV9 to TRBJ2-1; 9 nucleotides match TRBD1. Germline CDR1 and CDR2: SGDLS and YYNGEE. Germline trimming cut 3 bases from V and 15 bases from J; bases unmatched to any gene: 7. The CDR3 contains 12 residues. CDR3 protein: CASSASGTGLFF. In DNA form, the CDR3 reads TGTGCCAGCAGCGCTTCCGGGACAGGGTTGTTCTTC.

The gene calls are TRBV7-8 and TRBJ1-3; D is unresolved. Germline V gives CDR1 SGHVS, CDR2 FQNEAQ. The germline V and J ends were trimmed by 0 bases and 4 bases, with 7 bases remaining between them. This CDR3 comprises 14 residues. CDR3 nucleotide sequence: TGTGCCAGCAGCTTAGCAGACACGGGAAACACCATATATTTT. Its protein is CASSLADTGNTIYF.

CDR3 nucleotide sequence: TGTGCCAGCAGTCGGACAGGGGGCGAAACCGGGGAGCTGTTTTTT. Encoded protein: CASSRTGGETGELFF. This sequence joins TRBV6-5 and TRBJ2-2; 11 bases are a match to TRBD1. The germline V gene has CDR1 MNHEY and CDR2 SVGAGI. Germline trimming cut 5 bases from V and 5 bases from J; bases unmatched to any gene: 4. There are 15 residues in the CDR3.

In this sample, this clone turned up once. In DNA form, the CDR3 reads TGCGCCAGCAGCTTGACCTCAGGGGGCGCTCGGACTGAAGCTTTCTTT. Amino acids: CASSLTSGGARTEAFF. The V call is TRBV5-1, the J call TRBJ1-1; 8 bases are a match to TRBD1. V shed 1 base, J shed 5 bases, and the junction held 10 bases outside the gene matches. Germline-derived CDR1 and CDR2 are SGHRS and YFSETQ. CDR3 length: 16 residues.

This sequence joins TRBV5-1 and TRBJ1-1; no clear D gene. The CDR3 totals 13 residues. Per the germline V gene, CDR1 is SGHRS and CDR2 is YFSETQ. V was shortened by 0 bases and J by 6 bases, with 9 bases between the two germline ends. Written as DNA, the CDR3 is TGCGCCAGCAGCTTGGCTGTGGGCCCTGAAGCTTTCTTT. It translates to CASSLAVGPEAFF. The full variable domain, with the rest looked up from reference TRBV5-1 and TRBJ1-1, is KAGVTQTPRYLIKTRGQQVTLSCSPISGHRSVSWYQQTPGQGLQFLFEYFSETQRNKGNFPGRFSGRQFSNSRSEMNVSTLELGDSALYLCASSLAVGPEAFFGQGTRLTVV.

The CDR3, as DNA: TGTGCCTGGAGTGTTTGGGGCTTTAGGAGGGAGCGCGGGGATGGCTACACCTTC. Protein product: CAWSVWGFRRERGDGYTF. The rearrangement links TRBV30 to TRBJ1-2; D is perhaps TRBD1 (5 bases). V lost 0 bases, J lost 6 bases, and 26 bases lay in between. The germline CDR1 and CDR2 sequences are GTSNPN and SVGIG (reference sequence). The CDR3 runs 18 residues.

The gene calls are TRBV7-9 and TRBJ1-3, with D perhaps matching TRBD1 (5 bases). The CDR3 length is 18 residues. V was shortened by 3 bases and J by 0 bases, with 18 bases between the two germline ends. Germline V CDR1 and CDR2: SEHNR, FQNEAQ (reference sequence). CDR3 sequence: CASSFPGRTPSSGNTIYF. The DNA for the CDR3 is TGTGCCAGCAGCTTCCCCGGCCGGACACCGAGCTCTGGAAACACCATATATTTT. Using reference TRBV7-9 and TRBJ1-3 for the parts outside the CDR3, the full variable domain is DTGVSQNPRHKITKRGQNVTFRCDPISEHNRLYWYRQTLGQGPEFLTYFQNEAQLEKSRLLSDRFSAERPKGSFSTLEIQRTEQGDSAMYLCASSFPGRTPSSGNTIYFGEGSWLTVV.

The chain carries TRBV7-2 and TRBJ2-7, with 7 bases fitting TRBD2. The CDR3 length is 13 residues. Unmatched junction bases numbered 1, after V lost 1 base and J lost 4 bases. Germline values: CDR1 SGHTA, CDR2 FQGNSA. CDR3 in amino acids: CASSLGGGYEQYF. The CDR3 DNA sequence: TGTGCCAGCAGCTTAGGGGGGGGATACGAGCAGTACTTC.

This rearrangement joins TRBV4-1 to TRBJ2-1; 7 bases agree with TRBD1. With 0 bases clipped from V and 2 bases from J, the junction kept 4 bases outside the gene matches. CDR3 length: 16 amino acids. The germline gives CDR1 MGHRA, CDR2 YSYEKL. The CDR3 here is CASSQDDRVAYNEQFF. In DNA form, the CDR3 reads TGCGCCAGCAGCCAAGATGACAGGGTGGCCTACAATGAGCAGTTCTTC.

This sequence joins TRBV5-4 and TRBJ2-7; weak D call: TRBD2 (7 bases). The germline V and J ends were trimmed by 4 bases and 1 base, with 12 bases remaining between them. The CDR3 loop spans 14 amino acids. The germline CDR1 and CDR2 sequences are SGHNT and YYREEE (reference sequence). The CDR3 sequence: CASSPGGVSYEQYF. As DNA, the CDR3 is TGTGCCAGCAGCCCGGGGGGCGTTTCCTACGAGCAGTACTTC.

The rearrangement links TRBV4-2 to TRBJ1-3; 7 bases are shared with TRBD1. Germline assignment: CDR1 LGHNA and CDR2 YNFKEQ. The CDR3 runs 20 residues. The V gene end was trimmed by 0 bases and the J gene end by 0 bases; junction bases not matched to a gene: 14. As DNA, the CDR3 is TGTGCCAGCAGCCAAGATTCGAATAGGGGACAGTTCTCCTCTGGAAACACCATATATTTT. This translates into CASSQDSNRGQFSSGNTIYF.

This clone was seen a few times. The chain is built from TRBV29-1 and TRBJ1-4; D gene unclear. The germline V gene has CDR1 SQVTM and CDR2 ANQGSEA. The CDR3 is made up of 11 amino acids. V was trimmed by 5 bases and J by 7 bases, leaving 8 bases between them. The CDR3 spells CSVQTGEKLFF. The CDR3 bases are TGCAGCGTTCAAACGGGTGAAAAACTGTTTTTT. Full variable domain (rest looked up from reference TRBV29-1 and TRBJ1-4): SAVISQKPSRDICQRGTSLTIQCQVDSQVTMMFWYRQQPGQSLTLIATANQGSEATYESGFVIDKFPISRPNLTFSTLTVSNMSPEDSSIYLCSVQTGEKLFFGSGTQLSVL.

A note on this clone: Other DNA sequences of this sample code for an identical CDR3. V is TRBV5-4 and J is TRBJ2-7, with 7 bases matching TRBD2. The CDR3 contains 13 residues. Trimming at V came to 4 bases and at J to 0 bases, leaving 1 base not matched to a gene. Germline CDR1 and CDR2: SGHNT and YYREEE (reference sequence). CDR3 DNA sequence: TGTGCCAGCAGCCCGGGGGGCTCCTACGAGCAGTACTTC. Encoded protein: CASSPGGSYEQYF.

Here the CDR3 DNA reads TGTGCCAGCTCACCAAGAGGAGGCAACTACGAGCAGTACTTC. It is translated as CASSPRGGNYEQYF. The chain has TRBV18 and TRBJ2-7; tentative D call: TRBD2 (5 bases). CDR1 is KGHSH, CDR2 LQKENI, per germline. The CDR3 is 14 amino acids. V lost 2 bases, J lost 3 bases, and 11 bases lay in between.

This rearrangement joins TRBV12-5 to TRBJ1-1; no clear D. Trimming removed 6 bases at V and 3 bases at J, with 11 bases between. Germline V gene lookup returns CDR1 LGHNT and CDR2 FRNRAP. The length of the CDR3 is 13 residues. The CDR3 sequence is CASGLPPDTEAFF. DNA of the CDR3: TGTGCTAGTGGCCTCCCCCCCGACACTGAAGCTTTCTTT.

This clone was observed once. The chain has TRBV7-2 and TRBJ1-1; TRBD1 might be the D (6 bases). The CDR3 is 12 residues long. Between the trimmed V and J ends, which lost 5 bases and 11 bases, there was a span of 15 bases. CDR1 is SGHTA, CDR2 FQGNSA, per germline. The CDR3 sequence is CASSRTGSGAFF. The CDR3, as DNA: TGTGCCAGCAGCCGTACAGGGTCTGGTGCTTTCTTT. The whole variable domain, remainder taken from reference TRBV7-2 and TRBJ1-1, is GAGVSQSPSNKVTEKGKDVELRCDPISGHTALYWYRQSLGQGLEFLIYFQGNSAPDKSGLPSDRFSAERTGGSVSTLTIQRTQQEDSAVYLCASSRTGSGAFFGQGTRLTVV.

V gene TRBV19 combines with J gene TRBJ1-4; no definite D call. V lost 3 bases, J lost 8 bases, and 16 bases lay in between. CDR3 length equals 15 residues. Germline V lookup: CDR1 LNHDA, CDR2 SQIVND (reference sequence). The CDR3 DNA is TGTGCCAGTAGTATTCTAGCCAGGTTGGGCGAAAAACTGTTTTTT. Translation gives CASSILARLGEKLFF.

J is TRBJ2-5 and V is TRBV4-3; 10 bases are a match to TRBD1. The CDR3 has 13 residues. The germline gives CDR1 LGHNA, CDR2 YSLEER. CDR3 sequence reads: CVRGGTGVETQYF. For the CDR3, the DNA is TGCGTCAGGGGCGGGACAGGGGTCGAGACCCAGTACTTC.

This chain uses TRBV3-1 (or the pseudogene TRBV3-2) with TRBJ2-1; 9 bases align to TRBD2. CDR1 and CDR2 (germline): LGHDT, YNNKEL (reference sequence). V trimming: 2 bases; J trimming: 10 bases; junction bases outside the gene matches: 12. The CDR3 consists of 16 residues. The chain's CDR3 is CASSQPGRGGLSEQFF. The CDR3 nucleotides are TGTGCCAGCAGCCAACCGGGGCGGGGGGGCCTTTCCGAGCAGTTCTTC.

The rearrangement joins TRBV19 to TRBJ2-7; the match to TRBD2 covers 11 bases. This CDR3 spans 16 amino acids. The germline CDR1 and CDR2 sequences are LNHDA and SQIVND (reference sequence). V shed 6 bases, J shed 2 bases, and the junction held 9 bases outside the gene matches. CDR3 residues: CASRGTGTSGTYEQYF. CDR3 bases: TGTGCCAGTAGGGGGACCGGGACTAGCGGCACCTACGAGCAGTACTTC.

The chain combines TRBV9 with TRBJ2-7, with TRBD2 identical over 8 bases. The junction had 2 bases not matched to a gene; V was cut back by 4 bases and J by 2 bases. Germline-derived CDR1 and CDR2 are SGDLS and YYNGEE. The CDR3 totals 13 residues. The CDR3 DNA reads TGTGCCAGCAGCCCGCGGGGGGCCTACGAGCAGTACTTC. It is translated as CASSPRGAYEQYF.

This clone was observed a few times. The chain joins TRBV18 to TRBJ2-7, with unresolved D. CDR3 length: 14 residues. Trimming removed 2 bases at V and 1 base at J, with 9 bases between. From germline, CDR1 is KGHSH and CDR2 LQKENI. In DNA form, the CDR3 reads TGTGCCAGCTCACCAATTCAAACTTCCTACGAGCAGTACTTC. This translates into CASSPIQTSYEQYF. Drawing the rest from reference TRBV18 and TRBJ2-7, the complete variable domain is NAGVMQNPRHLVRRRGQEARLRCSPMKGHSHVYWYRQLPEEGLKFMVYLQKENIIDESGMPKERFSAEFPKEGPSILRIQQVVRGDSAAYFCASSPIQTSYEQYFGPGTRLTVT.

The chain employs TRBV7-2 and TRBJ2-1; weak D call: TRBD2 (7 bases). Germline V CDR1 and CDR2: SGHTA, FQGNSA. V was clipped by 6 bases and J by 2 bases, with 14 bases between them. The CDR3 consists of 15 residues. The CDR3 DNA follows: TGTGCCAGCAGATGGGGGGGGGCCCCCTACAATGAGCAGTTCTTC. Translated: CASRWGGAPYNEQFF.

The DNA for the CDR3 is TGTGCCAGCAGAATGACAGGGCGAAATGTCGGGGAGCTGTTTTTT. The encoded protein is CASRMTGRNVGELFF. This chain joins TRBV7-8 and TRBJ2-2, with 7 nucleotides matching TRBD1. J lost 7 bases, V lost 6 bases, and 11 bases had no gene match. This CDR3 is 15 amino acids long. Per germline, CDR1 SGHVS and CDR2 FQNEAQ.

V usage is TRBV12-3 or TRBV12-4 and J usage is TRBJ1-2, with D unresolved. V lost 6 bases and J lost 9, with 14 bases in between. The CDR3 sequence is 12 residues long. The CDR3 bases are TGTGCCAGCAGGGACGTCGGGGTTCGCTACACCTTC. Translating gives CASRDVGVRYTF.

This clone was counted only a few times. The chain is built from TRBV11-2 and TRBJ1-2; D possibly corresponds to TRBD1 (6 bases). Germline V CDR1 and CDR2: SGHAT, FQNNGV. V lost 3 bases to trimming and J lost 10 bases, with 12 bases between them. The CDR3 runs to 12 residues. DNA of the CDR3: TGTGCCAGCAGCTTTAACGGACAGTTCTACACCTTC. This translates into CASSFNGQFYTF. Full variable domain (missing parts from reference TRBV11-2 and TRBJ1-2): EAGVAQSPRYKIIEKRQSVAFWCNPISGHATLYWYQQILGQGPKLLIQFQNNGVVDDSQLPKDRFSAERLKGVDSTLKIQPAKLEDSAVYLCASSFNGQFYTFGSGTRLTVV.